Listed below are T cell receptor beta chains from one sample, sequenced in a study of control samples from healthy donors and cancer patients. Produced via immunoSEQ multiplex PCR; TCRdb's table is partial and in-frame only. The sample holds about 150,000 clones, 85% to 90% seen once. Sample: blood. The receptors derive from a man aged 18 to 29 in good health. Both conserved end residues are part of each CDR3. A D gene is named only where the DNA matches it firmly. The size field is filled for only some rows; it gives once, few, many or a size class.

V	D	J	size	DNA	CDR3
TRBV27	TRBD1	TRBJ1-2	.	TGTGCCAGCAGACACAGGGGAACGGGCTATGGCTACACCTTC	CASRHRGTGYGYTF
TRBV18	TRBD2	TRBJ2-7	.	TGTGCCAGCTCACCTACTAGCGACTACGAGCAGTACTTC	CASSPTSDYEQYF
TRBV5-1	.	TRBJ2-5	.	TGCGCCAGCTCCCGGGACAACCCCCAAGAGACCCAGTACTTC	CASSRDNPQETQYF
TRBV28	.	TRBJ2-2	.	TGTGCCAGCAGTTTCGTTAGTAGTTACAGCGCGAACACCGGGGAGCTGTTTTTT	CASSFVSSYSANTGELFF
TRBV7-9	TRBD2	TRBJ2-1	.	TGTGCCAGCAGCTTAATCCTAGCGGGGGACAATGAGCAGTTCTTC	CASSLILAGDNEQFF
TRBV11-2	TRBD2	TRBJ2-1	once	TGTGCCAGCAGCGCGAGACTCCTAGCGGGGGGGTCCTACAATGAGCAGTTCTTC	CASSARLLAGGSYNEQFF
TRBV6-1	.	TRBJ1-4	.	TGTGCCAGCAGTGAACTGGGGGCGAACTCTAATGAAAAACTGTTTTTT	CASSELGANSNEKLFF
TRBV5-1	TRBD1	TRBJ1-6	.	TGCGCCAGCAGCTTGGAAGGACAGGGCGTAAATTCACCCCTCCACTTT	CASSLEGQGVNSPLHF
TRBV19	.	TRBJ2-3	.	TGTGCCAGTAGTATACCTTTCACAGATACGCAGTATTTT	CASSIPFTDTQYF
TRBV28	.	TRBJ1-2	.	TGTGCCAGCAGTTTCAGTCTCTATGGCTACACCTTC	CASSFSLYGYTF
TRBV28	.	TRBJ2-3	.	TGTGCCAGCAGTAACAGGGACCGCACAGATACGCAGTATTTT	CASSNRDRTDTQYF
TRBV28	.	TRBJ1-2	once	TGTGCCAGCGACTCTCCGAACCTTAACTATGGCTACACCTTC	CASDSPNLNYGYTF
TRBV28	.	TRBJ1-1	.	TGTGCCAGCAGTTGGGCCTCCTACAGGGCACCAGGAGTGGCTTTCTTT	CASSWASYRAPGVAFF
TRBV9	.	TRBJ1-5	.	TGTGCCAGCAGCCCCCGGGACGGCTACAATCAGCCCCAGCATTTT	CASSPRDGYNQPQHF
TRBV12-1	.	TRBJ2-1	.	TGTGCCAGCAGCTTTGCGCTCCGCGGGGGCCTGTACAATGAGCAGTTCTTC	CASSFALRGGLYNEQFF
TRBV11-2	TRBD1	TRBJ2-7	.	TGTGCCAGCAGCTTAGGGACAGGGAGGCACGAGCAGTACTTC	CASSLGTGRHEQYF
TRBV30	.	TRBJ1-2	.	TGTGCCTGGAGTGTATACGGTGGCTACACCTTC	CAWSVYGGYTF
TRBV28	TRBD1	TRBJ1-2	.	TGTGCCAGCATCCAGCCCCCAGGGGGCTTTGGTGGCTACACCTTC	CASIQPPGGFGGYTF
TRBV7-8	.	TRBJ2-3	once	TGTGCCAGCAGCTTAGGTTTTACAGGGAGGCAAGATACGCAGTATTTT	CASSLGFTGRQDTQYF
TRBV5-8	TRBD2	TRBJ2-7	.	TGTGCCAGCAGCGCGGGGGGGTCCTACGAGCAGTACTTC	CASSAGGSYEQYF
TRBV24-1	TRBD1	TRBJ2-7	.	TGTGCCACCAGTTCGGACAGGGGGTACGAGCAGTACTTC	CATSSDRGYEQYF
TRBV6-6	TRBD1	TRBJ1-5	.	TGTGCCAGTAGTCGGGACAGGGATAGCAATCAGCCCCAGCATTTT	CASSRDRDSNQPQHF
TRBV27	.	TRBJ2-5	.	TGTGCCAGCAGTTCAATTCAAGAGACCCAGTACTTC	CASSSIQETQYF
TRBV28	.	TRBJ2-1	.	TGTGCCAGCAGTTCCTACAGGGAGGTTCCTGAGCAGTTCTTC	CASSSYREVPEQFF
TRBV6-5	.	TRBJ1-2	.	TGTGCCAGCGGCGGGGCAGGGGCATATGGCTACACCTTC	CASGGAGAYGYTF
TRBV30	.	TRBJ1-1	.	TGTGCCTGGACTGGAGGAAATCTAGGCCGGGAAGCTTTCTTT	CAWTGGNLGREAFF
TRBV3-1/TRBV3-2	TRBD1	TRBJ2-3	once	TGTGCCAGCAGCCAAGGACCGGGACAGGGGGTGACAGATACGCAGTATTTT	CASSQGPGQGVTDTQYF
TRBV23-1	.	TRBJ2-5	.	TGCGCCAGCAGTCAGCGGGGGACAGAAGAGACCCAGTACTTC	CASSQRGTEETQYF
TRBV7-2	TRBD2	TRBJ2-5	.	TGTGCCAGCAGGAGCGGGGGGGCCTCGGAGACCCAGTACTTC	CASRSGGASETQYF
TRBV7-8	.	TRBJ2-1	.	TGTGCCAGCAGCTTAGGCCCCTCTTGGGGCCTTGACCACAATGAGCAGTTCTTC	CASSLGPSWGLDHNEQFF
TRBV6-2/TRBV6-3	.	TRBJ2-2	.	TGTGCCAGCAGTTTGAACACGAACACCGGGGAGCTGTTTTTT	CASSLNTNTGELFF
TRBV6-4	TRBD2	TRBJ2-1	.	TGTGCCAGCAGTGACTCAACTAGCGGAGTCAATGAGCAGTTCTTC	CASSDSTSGVNEQFF
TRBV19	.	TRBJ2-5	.	TGTGCCAGTACCCCGGCGGGACAACTAGAGACCCAGTACTTC	CASTPAGQLETQYF
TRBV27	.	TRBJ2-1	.	TGTGCCAGCAGCCCGAGCCGGAGCTCCTACAATGAGCAGTTCTTC	CASSPSRSSYNEQFF
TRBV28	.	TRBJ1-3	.	TGTGCCAGCAGTCGATCCGACGCTGGAAACACCATATATTTT	CASSRSDAGNTIYF
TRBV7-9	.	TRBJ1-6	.	TGTGCCAGCAGCTCATATCGGGGTTCCTCGGATAATTCACCCCTCCACTTT	CASSSYRGSSDNSPLHF
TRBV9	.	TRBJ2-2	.	TGTGCCAGCAGCGGGCGGGCCGGGGAGCTGTTTTTT	CASSGRAGELFF